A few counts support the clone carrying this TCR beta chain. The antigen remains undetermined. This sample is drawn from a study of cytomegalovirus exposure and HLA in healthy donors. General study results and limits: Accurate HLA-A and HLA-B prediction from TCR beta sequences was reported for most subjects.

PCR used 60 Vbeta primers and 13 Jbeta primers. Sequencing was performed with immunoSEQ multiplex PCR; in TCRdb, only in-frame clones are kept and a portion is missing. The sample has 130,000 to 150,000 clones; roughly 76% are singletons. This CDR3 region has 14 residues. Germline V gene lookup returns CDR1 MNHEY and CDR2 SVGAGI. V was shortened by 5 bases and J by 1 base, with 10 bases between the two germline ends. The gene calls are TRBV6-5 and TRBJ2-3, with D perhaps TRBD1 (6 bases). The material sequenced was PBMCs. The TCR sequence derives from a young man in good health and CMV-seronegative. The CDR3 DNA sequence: TGTGCCAGCAGTCAGCGACAGGGCACAGATACGCAGTATTTT. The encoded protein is CASSQRQGTDTQYF.